These 10 T cell receptor beta chains share one sample of origin, sequenced in a study of blood T cell repertoires in COVID-19. Assay used: immunoSEQ multiplex PCR; TCRdb lists only in-frame clones, some missing. The sample records around 320,000 clones, 70% to 90% being singletons. Sequencing used peripheral blood. All receptors come from a woman aged 25 to 39 who had recovered from COVID-19.

J is TRBJ2-5 and V is TRBV7-7; 13 positions agree with TRBD2. Germline values: CDR1 SSHAT, CDR2 FNYEAQ (reference sequence). The CDR3 has 16 residues. The V gene end was trimmed by 0 bases and the J gene end by 4 bases; junction bases not matched to a gene: 2. CDR3 in amino acids: CASSLAGTSGAETQYF. The DNA of the CDR3 is TGTGCCAGCAGCTTAGCTGGGACTAGCGGGGCAGAGACCCAGTACTTC. The full variable domain, its missing parts supplied by reference TRBV7-7 and TRBJ2-5, is GAGVSQSPRYKVTKRGQDVTLRCDPISSHATLYWYQQALGQGPEFLTYFNYEAQPDKSGLPSDRFSAERPEGSISTLTIQRTEQRDSAMYRCASSLAGTSGAETQYFGPGTRLLVL.

The J gene is TRBJ2-2, the V gene TRBV7-2, with D possibly TRBD2 on 6 matching bases. Germline V gives CDR1 SGHTA, CDR2 FQGNSA. The CDR3 contains 16 residues. V shed 2 bases and J shed 6 bases, with 16 bases lying between them. DNA for the CDR3: TGTGCCAGCAGCTTACATGGAACTAGCAGCGCCGGGGAGCTGTTTTTT. Translation: CASSLHGTSSAGELFF.

J is TRBJ1-5 and V is TRBV29-1; TRBD1 might be the D (6 bases). Germline CDR1 SQVTM, CDR2 ANQGSEA. This CDR3 is built from 13 residues. V was cut by 8 bases and J by 8 bases, with 19 bases left in between. CDR3 DNA: TGCAGCTTATCCCAGGCAGGGGATAAGCCCCAGCATTTT. Translation: CSLSQAGDKPQHF. The full variable domain, completed using reference TRBV29-1 and TRBJ1-5, is SAVISQKPSRDICQRGTSLTIQCQVDSQVTMMFWYRQQPGQSLTLIATANQGSEATYESGFVIDKFPISRPNLTFSTLTVSNMSPEDSSIYLCSLSQAGDKPQHFGDGTRLSIL.

This clone is a singleton in its sample. The rearrangement joins TRBV30 to TRBJ2-5; TRBD2 matches at 11 bases. The trim removed 1 base at V and 0 bases at J, leaving 4 bases unmatched. The CDR3 loop spans 16 amino acids. Germline loops: CDR1 GTSNPN, CDR2 SVGIG (reference sequence). The CDR3 region has the DNA TGTGCCTGGAGTGGGTCTAGCGGGGGGTACCAAGAGACCCAGTACTTC. Its translation is CAWSGSSGGYQETQYF. The complete variable domain, with remaining parts taken from reference TRBV30 and TRBJ2-5, reads SQTIHQWPATLVQPVGSPLSLECTVEGTSNPNLYWYRQAAGRGLQLLFYSVGIGQISSEVPQNLSASRPQDRQFILSSKKLLLSDSGFYLCAWSGSSGGYQETQYFGPGTRLLVL.

The rearrangement uses TRBV4-1 and TRBJ2-5; 10 bases line up with TRBD2. Germline V gives CDR1 MGHRA, CDR2 YSYEKL. This CDR3 contains 16 residues. The V and J ends lost 4 bases and 5 bases, in that order; junction bases with no gene match: 10. The CDR3: CASSPQERGGVETQYF. CDR3 sequence (DNA): TGCGCCAGCAGCCCACAGGAGCGGGGGGGCGTCGAGACCCAGTACTTC.

This clone was detected a few times. The genes are TRBV2 and TRBJ1-1, with D tentatively TRBD1 (5 bases). This CDR3 contains 15 residues. Germline V gene sequence: CDR1 SNHLY, CDR2 FYNNEI. V lost 8 bases and J 0 bases, leaving 16 bases between the germline ends. This CDR3 is CASPSDRGMNTEAFF. Written as DNA, the CDR3 is TGTGCCAGCCCCTCGGACCGGGGGATGAACACTGAAGCTTTCTTT.

CDR3 coding DNA: TGCGCCAGCAGCTTGGATCCAGCGGGGGAATTCTCCTACGAGCAGTACTTC. This translates into CASSLDPAGEFSYEQYF. This rearrangement joins TRBV5-1 to TRBJ2-7; 8 nucleotides match TRBD2. Looked up from germline, CDR1 is SGHRS and CDR2 is YFSETQ. The CDR3 runs 17 residues. Trimming at V came to 0 bases and at J to 0 bases, leaving 8 bases not matched to a gene.

For this clone: At one end the junction does not follow the germline gene, possibly because of a read error. The chain has TRBV11-3 and TRBJ2-5; tentatively, D is TRBD1 (5 bases). This CDR3 is 14 amino acids long. Germline values: CDR1 SGHNT, CDR2 YENEEA. The CDR3 DNA reads as TGTGCCAGCAGCCTAGAAGGGGTCCTTGAGACCCAGTACTTC. It translates to CASSLEGVLETQYF.

This rearrangement joins TRBV28 to TRBJ1-2, with D perhaps TRBD1 (5 bases). There are 14 residues in the CDR3. Germline V gives CDR1 MDHEN, CDR2 SYDVKM. V lost 4 bases to trimming and J lost 0 bases, with 9 bases between them. The CDR3 DNA is TGTGCCAGCAGTTGGGGCCCCGCTAACTATGGCTACACCTTC. Its translation: CASSWGPANYGYTF.

This chain uses TRBV30 with TRBJ2-5, with 8 bases matching TRBD1. The CDR3 runs to 14 residues. Losses at the gene ends were 0 bases for V and 5 bases for J; bases not matched to a gene: 5. In germline, CDR1 is GTSNPN, CDR2 SVGIG (reference sequence). CDR3 in amino acids: CAWSVTGGRETQYF. In nucleotides, the CDR3 is TGTGCCTGGAGTGTCACAGGGGGACGTGAGACCCAGTACTTC.